This TCR beta chain was profiled in a study of follicular helper T cells after annual influenza vaccination. This clone was counted only a few times. Its specificity is unknown. The time point was: 2015-2016 season, 7 days after influenza vaccination. Between about 40 and 110 mL of blood was drawn per time point. Cells are cTfh (non-naive CD4+CXCR5+PD-1+), split by ICOS and CD38 into double-positive or double-negative. The CDR3 is 16 residues long. Germline V gene data show CDR1 as MNHNS and CDR2 as SASEGT. V was cut by 1 base and J by 5 bases, with 18 bases left in between. TCRB was sequenced at Survey level resolution. Profiled with immunoSEQ multiplex PCR; TCRdb holds only in-frame clones, not every one. The table shows roughly 7,000 clones, with approximately 80% occurring only once. Findings and limits, study-wide: Day 7 ICOS+CD38+ clones later appeared mostly in ICOS-CD38- cTfh.

The source material was CXCR5+ CD38- circulating T follicular helper cells from blood, sampled 7 days after influenza vaccination. Subset described: circulating Tfh, non-naive CD4+CXCR5+PD-1+ (ICOS+CD38+ or ICOS-CD38-). The receptor was isolated from an adult who received the influenza vaccine. The chain joins TRBV6-1 to TRBJ2-7; tentative D call: TRBD2 (7 bases). The CDR3 DNA is TGTGCCAGCAGTGAAGTAGGGGGGGCTATGTTCCACGAGCAGTACTTC. Translating it yields CASSEVGGAMFHEQYF.